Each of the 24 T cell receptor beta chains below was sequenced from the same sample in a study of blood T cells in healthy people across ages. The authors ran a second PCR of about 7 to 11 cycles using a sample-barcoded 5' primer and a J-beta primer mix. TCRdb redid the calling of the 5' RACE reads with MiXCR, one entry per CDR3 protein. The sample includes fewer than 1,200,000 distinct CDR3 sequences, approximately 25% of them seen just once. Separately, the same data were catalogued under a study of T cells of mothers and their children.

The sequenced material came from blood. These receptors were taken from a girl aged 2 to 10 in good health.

The CDR3 region is CASSPPSGGQIYGYTF. The CDR3 nucleotides are TGTGCCAGCAGCCCACCATCGGGGGGACAGATCTATGGCTACACCTTC. This chain uses TRBV12-3 or TRBV12-4 with TRBJ1-2; 7 bases map to TRBD1. The CDR3 is 16 amino acids. Unmatched junction bases numbered 14, after V lost 6 bases and J lost 4 bases.

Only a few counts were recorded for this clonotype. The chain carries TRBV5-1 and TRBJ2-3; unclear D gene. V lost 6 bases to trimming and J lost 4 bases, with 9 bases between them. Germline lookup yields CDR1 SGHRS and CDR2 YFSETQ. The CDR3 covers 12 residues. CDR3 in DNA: TGCGCCAGCAACTTTAATTCAGATACGCAGTATTTT. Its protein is CASNFNSDTQYF.

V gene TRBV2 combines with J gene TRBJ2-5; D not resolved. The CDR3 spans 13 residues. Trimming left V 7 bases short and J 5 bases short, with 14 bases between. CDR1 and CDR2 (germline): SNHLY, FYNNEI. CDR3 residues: CASNLRVSETQYF. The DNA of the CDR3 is TGTGCCAGCAATCTTAGGGTTTCGGAGACCCAGTACTTC. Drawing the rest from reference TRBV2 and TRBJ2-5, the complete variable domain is EPEVTQTPSHQVTQMGQEVILRCVPISNHLYFYWYRQILGQKVEFLVSFYNNEISEKSEIFDDQFSVERPDGSNFTLKIRSTKLEDSAMYFCASNLRVSETQYFGPGTRLLVL.

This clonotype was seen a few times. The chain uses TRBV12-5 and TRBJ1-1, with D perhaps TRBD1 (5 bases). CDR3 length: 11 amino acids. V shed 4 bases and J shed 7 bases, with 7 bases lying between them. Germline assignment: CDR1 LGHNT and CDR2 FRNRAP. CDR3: CASGSDIEAFF. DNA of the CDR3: TGTGCTAGTGGTTCGGACATTGAAGCTTTCTTT.

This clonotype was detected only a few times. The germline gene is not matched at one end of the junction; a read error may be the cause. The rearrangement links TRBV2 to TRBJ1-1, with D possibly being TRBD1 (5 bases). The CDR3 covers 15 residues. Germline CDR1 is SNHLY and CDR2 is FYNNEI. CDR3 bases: TGTGCCAGCAGTGAACAAGCAGGGTTGAATACTGAAGCTTTCTTT. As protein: CASSEQAGLNTEAFF.

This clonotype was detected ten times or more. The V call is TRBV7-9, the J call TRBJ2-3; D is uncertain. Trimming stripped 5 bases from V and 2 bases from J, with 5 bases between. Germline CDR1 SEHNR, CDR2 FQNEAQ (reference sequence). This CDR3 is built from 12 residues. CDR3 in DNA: TGTGCCAGCAGCGTCGACACAGATACGCAGTATTTT. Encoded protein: CASSVDTDTQYF. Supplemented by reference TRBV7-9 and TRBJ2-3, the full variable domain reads DTGVSQNPRHKITKRGQNVTFRCDPISEHNRLYWYRQTLGQGPEFLTYFQNEAQLEKSRLLSDRFSAERPKGSFSTLEIQRTEQGDSAMYLCASSVDTDTQYFGPGTRLTVL.

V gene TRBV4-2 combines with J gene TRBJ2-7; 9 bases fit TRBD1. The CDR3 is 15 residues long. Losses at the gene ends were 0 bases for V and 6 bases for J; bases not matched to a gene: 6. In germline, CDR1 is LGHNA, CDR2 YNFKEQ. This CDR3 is CASSQETGGSREQYF. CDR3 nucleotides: TGTGCCAGCAGCCAAGAGACAGGGGGATCCCGCGAGCAGTACTTC.

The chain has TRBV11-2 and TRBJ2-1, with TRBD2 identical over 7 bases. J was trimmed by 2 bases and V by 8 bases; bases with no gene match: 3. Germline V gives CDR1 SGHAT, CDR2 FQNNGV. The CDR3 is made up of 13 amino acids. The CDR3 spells CASCGSTYNEQFF. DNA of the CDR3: TGTGCCAGCTGCGGGAGTACCTACAATGAGCAGTTCTTC.

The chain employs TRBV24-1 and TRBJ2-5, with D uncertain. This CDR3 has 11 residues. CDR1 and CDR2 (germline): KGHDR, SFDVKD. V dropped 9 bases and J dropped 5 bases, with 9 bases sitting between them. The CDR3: CATQDGETQYF. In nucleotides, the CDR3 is TGTGCCACCCAGGACGGGGAGACCCAGTACTTC.

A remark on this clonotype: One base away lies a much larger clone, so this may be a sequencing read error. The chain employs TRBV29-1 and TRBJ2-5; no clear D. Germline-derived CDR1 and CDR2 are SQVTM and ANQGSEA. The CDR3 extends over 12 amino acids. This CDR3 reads CSVEVRQESQYF. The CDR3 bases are TGCAGCGTTGAAGTTCGCCAAGAGTCCCAGTACTTC. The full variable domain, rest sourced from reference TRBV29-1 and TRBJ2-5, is SAVISQKPSRDICQRGTSLTIQCQVDSQVTMMFWYRQQPGQSLTLIATANQGSEATYESGFVIDKFPISRPNLTFSTLTVSNMSPEDSSIYLCSVEVRQESQYFGPGTRLLVL.

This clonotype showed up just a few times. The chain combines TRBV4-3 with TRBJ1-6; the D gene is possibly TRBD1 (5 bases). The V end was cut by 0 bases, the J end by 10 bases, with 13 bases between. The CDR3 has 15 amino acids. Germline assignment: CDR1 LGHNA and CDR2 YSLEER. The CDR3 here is CASSQDHAGNSPLHF. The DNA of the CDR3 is TGCGCCAGCAGCCAAGATCACGCAGGGAACTCACCCCTCCACTTT.

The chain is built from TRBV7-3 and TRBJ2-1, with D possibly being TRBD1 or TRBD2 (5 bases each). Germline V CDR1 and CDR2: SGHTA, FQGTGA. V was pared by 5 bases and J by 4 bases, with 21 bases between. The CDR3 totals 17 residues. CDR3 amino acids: CASSPGTGTNLYNEQFF. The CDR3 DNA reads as TGTGCCAGCAGCCCCGGCACCGGGACGAACCTATACAATGAGCAGTTCTTC.

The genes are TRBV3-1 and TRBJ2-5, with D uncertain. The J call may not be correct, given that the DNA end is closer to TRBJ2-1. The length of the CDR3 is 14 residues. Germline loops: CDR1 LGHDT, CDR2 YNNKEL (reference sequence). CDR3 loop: CASSRNKVYNEQFF. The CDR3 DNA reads TGTGCCAGCAGCCGAAATAAAGTATACAATGAGCAGTTCTTC.

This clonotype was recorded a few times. CDR3 amino acids: CATSRSMDRGLGWNEQFF. The CDR3, as DNA: TGTGCCACCAGCAGGTCCATGGACAGGGGGCTTGGATGGAATGAGCAGTTCTTC. The chain uses TRBV15 and TRBJ2-5; 11 bases agree with TRBD1. Judging by the DNA end, TRBJ2-1 fits better; the J call may be wrong. Germline V gives CDR1 LNHNV, CDR2 YYDKDF (reference sequence). The CDR3 runs to 18 residues.

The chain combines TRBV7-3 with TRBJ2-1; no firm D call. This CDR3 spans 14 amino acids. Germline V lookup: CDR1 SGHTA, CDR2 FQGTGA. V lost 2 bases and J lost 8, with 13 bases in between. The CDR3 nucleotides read TGTGCCAGCAGCTTAGGTCCAAGTAAGGATGAGCAGTTCTTC. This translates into CASSLGPSKDEQFF.

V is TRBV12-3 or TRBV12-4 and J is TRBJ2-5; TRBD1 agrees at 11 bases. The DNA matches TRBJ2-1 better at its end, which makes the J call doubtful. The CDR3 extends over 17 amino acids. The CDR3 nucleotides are TGTGCCAGCAGAGACTCACGGGACAGGGGGAACTACAATGAGCAGTTCTTC. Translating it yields CASRDSRDRGNYNEQFF.

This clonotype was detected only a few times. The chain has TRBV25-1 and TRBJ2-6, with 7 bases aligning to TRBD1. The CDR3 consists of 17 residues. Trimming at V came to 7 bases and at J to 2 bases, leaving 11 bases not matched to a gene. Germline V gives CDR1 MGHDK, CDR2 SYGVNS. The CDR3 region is CASTGGFSLAGANVLTF. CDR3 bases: TGTGCCAGCACAGGGGGTTTTAGTCTTGCTGGGGCCAACGTCCTGACTTTC.

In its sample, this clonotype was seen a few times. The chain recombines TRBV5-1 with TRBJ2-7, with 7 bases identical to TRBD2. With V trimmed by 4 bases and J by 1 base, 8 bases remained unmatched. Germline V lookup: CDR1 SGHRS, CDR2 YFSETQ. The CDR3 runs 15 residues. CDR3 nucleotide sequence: TGCGCCAGCAGCCCTACTAGCGAACCATCCTACGAGCAGTACTTC. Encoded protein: CASSPTSEPSYEQYF.

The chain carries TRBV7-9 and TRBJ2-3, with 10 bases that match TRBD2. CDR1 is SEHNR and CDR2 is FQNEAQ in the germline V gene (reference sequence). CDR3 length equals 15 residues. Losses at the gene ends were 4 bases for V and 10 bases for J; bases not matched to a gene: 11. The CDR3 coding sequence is TGTGCCAGCAGCTCTCTAGCGGGAGAAGGGGATGCGCAGTATTTT. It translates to CASSSLAGEGDAQYF.

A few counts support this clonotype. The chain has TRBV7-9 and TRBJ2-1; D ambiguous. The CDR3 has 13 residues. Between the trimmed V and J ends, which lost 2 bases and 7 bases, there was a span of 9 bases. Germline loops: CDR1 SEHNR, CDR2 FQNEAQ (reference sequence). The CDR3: CASSLSLLNEQFF. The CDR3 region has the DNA TGTGCCAGCAGCTTAAGCCTTCTTAATGAGCAGTTCTTC. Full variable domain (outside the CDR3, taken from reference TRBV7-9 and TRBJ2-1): DTGVSQNPRHKITKRGQNVTFRCDPISEHNRLYWYRQTLGQGPEFLTYFQNEAQLEKSRLLSDRFSAERPKGSFSTLEIQRTEQGDSAMYLCASSLSLLNEQFFGPGTRLTVL.

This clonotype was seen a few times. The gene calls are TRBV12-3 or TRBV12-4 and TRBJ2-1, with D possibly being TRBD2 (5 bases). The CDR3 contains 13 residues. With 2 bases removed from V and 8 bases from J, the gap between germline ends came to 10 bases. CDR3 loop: CASSLLGVDEQFF. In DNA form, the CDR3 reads TGTGCCAGCAGTTTACTCGGGGTAGATGAGCAGTTCTTC.

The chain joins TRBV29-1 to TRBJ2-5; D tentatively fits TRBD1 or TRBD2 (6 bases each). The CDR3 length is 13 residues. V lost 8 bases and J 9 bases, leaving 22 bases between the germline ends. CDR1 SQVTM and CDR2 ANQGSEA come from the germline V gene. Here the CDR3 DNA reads TGCAGCCTGGGGGGCCCCGAAAGGGAGGCCCAGTACTTC. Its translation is CSLGGPEREAQYF.

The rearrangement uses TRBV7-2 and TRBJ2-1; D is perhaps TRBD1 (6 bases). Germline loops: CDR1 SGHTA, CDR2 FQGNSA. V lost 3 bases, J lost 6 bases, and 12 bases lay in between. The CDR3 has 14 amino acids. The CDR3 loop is CASSFTGPVNEQFF. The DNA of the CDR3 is TGTGCCAGCAGCTTTACAGGGCCGGTCAATGAGCAGTTCTTC.

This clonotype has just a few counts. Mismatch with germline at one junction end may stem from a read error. CDR3 residues: CASSSSGRGPDEFF. CDR3 in DNA: TGTGCCAGCAGTTCCTCGGGGAGGGGGCCCGATGAGTTCTTC. The genes are TRBV6-5 and TRBJ2-5; D possibly matches TRBD1 or TRBD2 (7 bases each). The V gene's germline CDR1 is MNHEY and CDR2 SVGAGI. The CDR3 runs 14 residues.